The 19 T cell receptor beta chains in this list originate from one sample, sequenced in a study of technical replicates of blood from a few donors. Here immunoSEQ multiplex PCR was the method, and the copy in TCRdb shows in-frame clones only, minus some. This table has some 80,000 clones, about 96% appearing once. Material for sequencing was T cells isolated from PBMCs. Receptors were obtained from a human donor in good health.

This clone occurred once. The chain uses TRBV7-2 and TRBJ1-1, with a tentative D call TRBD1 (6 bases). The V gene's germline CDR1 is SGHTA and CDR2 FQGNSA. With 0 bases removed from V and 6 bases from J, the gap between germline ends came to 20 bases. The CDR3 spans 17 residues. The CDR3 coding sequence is TGTGCCAGCAGCTTAGCGATACCTAAACAGGGAGAGCCTGAAGCTTTCTTT. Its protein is CASSLAIPKQGEPEAFF.

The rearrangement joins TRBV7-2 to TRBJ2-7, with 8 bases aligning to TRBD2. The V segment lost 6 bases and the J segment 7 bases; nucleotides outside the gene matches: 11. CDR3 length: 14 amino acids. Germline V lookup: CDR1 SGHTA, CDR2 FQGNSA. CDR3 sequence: CASSTQRELEEQYF. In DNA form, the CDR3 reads TGTGCCAGCAGTACCCAGCGGGAGCTTGAAGAGCAGTACTTC.

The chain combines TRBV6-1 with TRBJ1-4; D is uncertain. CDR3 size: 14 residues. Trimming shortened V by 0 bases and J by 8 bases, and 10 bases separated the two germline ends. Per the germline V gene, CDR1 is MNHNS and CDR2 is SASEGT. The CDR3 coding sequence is TGTGCCAGCAGTGAAGCAGAGACGAGGGAAAAACTGTTTTTT. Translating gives CASSEAETREKLFF.

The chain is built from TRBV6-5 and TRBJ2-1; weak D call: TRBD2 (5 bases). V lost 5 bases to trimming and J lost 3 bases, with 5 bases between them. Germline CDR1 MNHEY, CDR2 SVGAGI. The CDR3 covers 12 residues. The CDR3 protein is CASSRDYNEQFF. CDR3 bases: TGTGCCAGCAGTCGGGACTACAATGAGCAGTTCTTC.

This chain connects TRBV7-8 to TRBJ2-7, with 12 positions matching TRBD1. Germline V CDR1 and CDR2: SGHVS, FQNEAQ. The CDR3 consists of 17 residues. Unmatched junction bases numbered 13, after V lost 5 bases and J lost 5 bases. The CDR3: CASSRPGQGATKHEQYF. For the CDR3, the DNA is TGTGCCAGCAGCAGACCGGGACAGGGGGCCACGAAACACGAGCAGTACTTC. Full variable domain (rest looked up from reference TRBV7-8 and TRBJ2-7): GAGVSQSPRYKVAKRGQDVALRCDPISGHVSLFWYQQALGQGPEFLTYFQNEAQLDKSGLPSDRFFAERPEGSVSTLKIQRTQQEDSAVYLCASSRPGQGATKHEQYFGPGTRLTVT.

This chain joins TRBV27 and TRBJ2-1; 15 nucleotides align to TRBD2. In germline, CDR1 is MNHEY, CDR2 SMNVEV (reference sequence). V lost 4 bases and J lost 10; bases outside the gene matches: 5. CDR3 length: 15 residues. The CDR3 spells CASSWTSGRAGEQFF. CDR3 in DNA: TGTGCCAGCAGTTGGACTAGCGGGAGGGCCGGGGAGCAGTTCTTC.

For the CDR3, the DNA is TGTGCCAGTAGTACCCATAGCGCCGCTAAGTACAATGAGCAGTTCTTC. Protein product: CASSTHSAAKYNEQFF. The chain links TRBV19 to TRBJ2-1, with TRBD2 as a possible D gene (5 bases). Germline V lookup: CDR1 LNHDA, CDR2 SQIVND (reference sequence). V gave up 4 bases and J gave up 4 bases, with 17 bases separating them. The CDR3 runs to 16 residues.

CDR3 nucleotide sequence: TGTGCCAGCAGTGAAGAAGACGCGGCTTTCGAGCAGTACTTC. It is translated as CASSEEDAAFEQYF. The rearrangement uses TRBV6-1 and TRBJ2-7; D unresolved. V was cut by 1 base and J by 6 bases, with 13 bases left in between. CDR3 length: 14 amino acids. Germline CDR1 is MNHNS and CDR2 is SASEGT.

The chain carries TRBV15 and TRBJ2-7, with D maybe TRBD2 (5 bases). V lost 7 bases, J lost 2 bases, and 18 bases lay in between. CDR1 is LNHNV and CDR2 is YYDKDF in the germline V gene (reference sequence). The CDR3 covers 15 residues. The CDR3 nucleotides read TGTGCCACCAACCTGGACTGCCCCGGCCCCTACGAGCAGTACTTC. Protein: CATNLDCPGPYEQYF.

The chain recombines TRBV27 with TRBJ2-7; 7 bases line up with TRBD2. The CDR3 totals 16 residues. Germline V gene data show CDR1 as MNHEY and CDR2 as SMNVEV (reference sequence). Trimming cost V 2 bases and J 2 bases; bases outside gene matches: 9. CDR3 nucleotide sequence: TGTGCCAGCAGTTTAGACGTTCCTAGCGGACCCTACGAGCAGTACTTC. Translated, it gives CASSLDVPSGPYEQYF.

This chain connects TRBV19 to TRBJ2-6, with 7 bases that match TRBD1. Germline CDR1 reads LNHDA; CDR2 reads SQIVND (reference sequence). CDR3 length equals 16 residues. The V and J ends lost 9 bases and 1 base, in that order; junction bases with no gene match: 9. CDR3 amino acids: CASEGQILSGANVLTF. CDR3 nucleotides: TGTGCCAGCGAGGGACAGATCTTATCTGGGGCCAACGTCCTGACTTTC.

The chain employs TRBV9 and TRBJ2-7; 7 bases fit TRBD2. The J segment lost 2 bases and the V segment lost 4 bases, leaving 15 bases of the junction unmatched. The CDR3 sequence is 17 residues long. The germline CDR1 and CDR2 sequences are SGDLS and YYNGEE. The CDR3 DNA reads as TGTGCCAGCAGCCCCCATGGGGTAGCGGGCCCGACCTACGAGCAGTACTTC. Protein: CASSPHGVAGPTYEQYF. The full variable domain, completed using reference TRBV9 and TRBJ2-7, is DSGVTQTPKHLITATGQRVTLRCSPRSGDLSVYWYQQSLDQGLQFLIQYYNGEERAKGNILERFSAQQFPDLHSELNLSSLELGDSALYFCASSPHGVAGPTYEQYFGPGTRLTVT.

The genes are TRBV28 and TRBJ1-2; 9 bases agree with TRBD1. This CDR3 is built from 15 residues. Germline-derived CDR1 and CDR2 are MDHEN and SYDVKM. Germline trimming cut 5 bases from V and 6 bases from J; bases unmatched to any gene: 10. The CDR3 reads CASSLGQGRRDGYTF. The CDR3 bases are TGTGCCAGCAGTCTCGGACAGGGGAGAAGAGATGGCTACACCTTC.

The CDR3 sequence is CASSVGQHVYGYTF. CDR3 in DNA: TGTGCCAGCAGCGTTGGACAGCACGTCTATGGCTACACCTTC. The chain joins TRBV28 to TRBJ1-2; D is possibly TRBD1 (6 bases). The CDR3 loop spans 14 amino acids. Trimming pared 6 bases from V and 4 bases from J, leaving 15 bases between. Germline V CDR1 and CDR2: MDHEN, SYDVKM.

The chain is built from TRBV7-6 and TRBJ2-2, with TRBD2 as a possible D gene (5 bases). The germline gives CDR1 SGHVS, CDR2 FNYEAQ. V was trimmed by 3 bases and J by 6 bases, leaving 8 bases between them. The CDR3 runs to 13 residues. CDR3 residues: CASSLTEAGELFF. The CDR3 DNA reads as TGTGCCAGCAGCTTGACGGAGGCCGGGGAGCTGTTTTTT.

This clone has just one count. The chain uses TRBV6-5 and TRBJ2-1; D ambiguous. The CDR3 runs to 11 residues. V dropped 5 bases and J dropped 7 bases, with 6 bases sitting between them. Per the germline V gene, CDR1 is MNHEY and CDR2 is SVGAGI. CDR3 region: CASSVSNEQFF. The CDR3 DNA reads TGTGCCAGCAGTGTTTCAAATGAGCAGTTCTTC.

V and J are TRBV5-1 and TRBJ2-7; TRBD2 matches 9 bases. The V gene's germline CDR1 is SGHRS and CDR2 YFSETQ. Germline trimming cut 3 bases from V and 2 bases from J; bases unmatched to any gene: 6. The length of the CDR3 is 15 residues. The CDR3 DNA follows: TGCGCCAGCAGCTCGTCGACTAGCGGAGCCTACGAGCAGTACTTC. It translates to CASSSSTSGAYEQYF.

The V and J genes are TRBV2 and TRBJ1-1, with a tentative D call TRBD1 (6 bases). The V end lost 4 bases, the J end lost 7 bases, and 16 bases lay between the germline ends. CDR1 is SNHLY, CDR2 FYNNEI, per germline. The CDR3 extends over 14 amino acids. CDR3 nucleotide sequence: TGTGCCAGCAGTGTACAGGGAGGGATCGGTGAAGCTTTCTTT. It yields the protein CASSVQGGIGEAFF.

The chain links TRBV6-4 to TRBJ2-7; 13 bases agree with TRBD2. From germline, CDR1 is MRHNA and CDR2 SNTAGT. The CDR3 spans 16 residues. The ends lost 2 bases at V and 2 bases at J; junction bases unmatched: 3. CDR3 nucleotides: TGTGCCAGCAGTGACAGACTAGCGGGAGGACCCTACGAGCAGTACTTC. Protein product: CASSDRLAGGPYEQYF.